The clone carrying this T cell receptor beta chain has a single count. What it binds is unknown. The data were taken from a study of cytomegalovirus exposure and HLA in healthy donors. Study-wide results and limits: The authors enumerated over 150 TCR beta chains as linked to cytomegalovirus. A later analysis, which compared TCR beta chains of equal frequency, found the HLA-associated ones more clonally expanded. Researchers reported that three CMV-associated chains were confirmed in vitro as CMV antigen-specific. Data from an earlier analysis indicated that most TCR beta V segments were productive either about 87% or about 30% of the time.

Trimming cost V 4 bases and J 5 bases; bases outside gene matches: 4. This CDR3 is built from 16 residues. Germline lookup yields CDR1 LNHDA and CDR2 SQIVND (reference sequence). Amplification used 60 Vbeta primers and 13 Jbeta primers. The data were produced by immunoSEQ multiplex PCR, yet TCRdb's version contains in-frame clones alone and is incomplete. The sample has 150,000 to 200,000 clones, about 77% seen once. This sequence was found in a woman aged 45 to 65 in good health and CMV-seronegative. The V call is TRBV19, the J call TRBJ2-3; 15 nucleotides agree with TRBD2. What was sequenced was PBMCs. CDR3 in DNA: TGTGCCAGTAGTAGGACTAGCGGGAGGGCCAGAGATACGCAGTATTTT. This sequence encodes CASSRTSGRARDTQYF.